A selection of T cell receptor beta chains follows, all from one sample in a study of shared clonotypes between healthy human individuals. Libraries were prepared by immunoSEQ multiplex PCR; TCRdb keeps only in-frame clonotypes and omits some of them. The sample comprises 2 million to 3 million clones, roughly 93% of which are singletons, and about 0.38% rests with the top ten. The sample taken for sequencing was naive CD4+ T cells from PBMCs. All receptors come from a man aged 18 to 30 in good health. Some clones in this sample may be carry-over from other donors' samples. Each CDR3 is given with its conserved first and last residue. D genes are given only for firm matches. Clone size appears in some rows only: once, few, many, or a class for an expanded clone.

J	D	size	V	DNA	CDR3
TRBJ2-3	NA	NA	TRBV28	TGTGCCAGCATTTCCAGTAGGGGTTCAGATACGCAGTATTTT	CASISSRGSDTQYF
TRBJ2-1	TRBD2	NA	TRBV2	TGTGCCAGCAGTCAGAGACTAGCGGGAGTCGGTGAGCAGTTCTTC	CASSQRLAGVGEQFF
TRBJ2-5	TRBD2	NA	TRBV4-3	TGCGCCAGCAGCCAAGACTGGACTAGCTGGGAGACCCAGTACTTC	CASSQDWTSWETQYF
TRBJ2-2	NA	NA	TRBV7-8	TGTGCCAGCAGCTTAATTGTACTGAACACCGGGGAGCTGTTTTTT	CASSLIVLNTGELFF
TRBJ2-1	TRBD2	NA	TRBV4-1	TGCGCCAGCAGCCAAGAGGGAAGCGGGACGCCCTACAATGAGCAGTTCTTC	CASSQEGSGTPYNEQFF
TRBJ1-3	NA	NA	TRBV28	TGTGCCAGCAGCCAGACGGCCCCGAGGGGCACCATATATTTT	CASSQTAPRGTIYF
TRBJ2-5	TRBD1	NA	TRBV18	TGTGCCAGCTCTCCAGGGACAGGGAAGGCGCGTGGCGAGACCCAGTACTTC	CASSPGTGKARGETQYF
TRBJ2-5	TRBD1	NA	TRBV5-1	TGCGCCAGCAGCTTGATGACAGGGGGGTCAGAAGAGACCCAGTACTTC	CASSLMTGGSEETQYF
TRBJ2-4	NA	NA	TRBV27	TGTGCCAGCAGTGCTGGACAGCCGCTAGCCAAAAACATTCAGTACTTC	CASSAGQPLAKNIQYF
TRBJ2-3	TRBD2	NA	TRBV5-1	TGCGCCAGCAGCGCGGGACTAGCGGGAGTCTCAGATACGCAGTATTTT	CASSAGLAGVSDTQYF
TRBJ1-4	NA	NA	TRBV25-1	TGTGCCAAGAGGACACCCCGAGGCTATACTAATGAAAAACTGTTTTTT	CAKRTPRGYTNEKLFF
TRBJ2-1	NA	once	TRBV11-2	TGTGCCAGCAGCTTAGCCCCGGACCGCAATGAGCAGTTCTTC	CASSLAPDRNEQFF
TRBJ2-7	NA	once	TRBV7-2	TGTGCCAGCAGCCCCCAACAGGTTACCTACGAGCAGTACTTC	CASSPQQVTYEQYF
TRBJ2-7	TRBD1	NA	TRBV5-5	TGTGCCAGCAGCTTGGAGACAGGGTCCTACGAGCAGTACTTC	CASSLETGSYEQYF
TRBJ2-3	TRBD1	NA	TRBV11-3	TGTGCCAGCAGCCTCAGAAGGACAGGGGACACAGATACGCAGTATTTT	CASSLRRTGDTDTQYF
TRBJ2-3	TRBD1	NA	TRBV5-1	TGCGCCAGCAGCTTAACGACAGGGTTAGGAACAGATACGCAGTATTTT	CASSLTTGLGTDTQYF
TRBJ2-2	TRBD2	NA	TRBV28	TGTGCCAGCACCCCGGGGGGGGTGGTCACCGGGGAGCTGTTTTTT	CASTPGGVVTGELFF
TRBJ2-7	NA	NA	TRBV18	TGTGCCAGCTCCCTCAGTTACGAGCAGTACTTC	CASSLSYEQYF
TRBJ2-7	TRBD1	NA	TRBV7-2	TGTGCCAGCAGCTTAACGGGGGACAGGGGGTACGAGCAGTACTTC	CASSLTGDRGYEQYF
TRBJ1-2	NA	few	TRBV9	TGTGCCAGCAGCGTAGACAGATCTAACTATGGCTACACCTTC	CASSVDRSNYGYTF
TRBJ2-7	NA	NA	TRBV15	TGTGCCACCAGCAGGGACCGGACAGCCTCCTACGAGCAGTACTTC	CATSRDRTASYEQYF
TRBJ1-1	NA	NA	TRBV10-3	TGTGCCATCAGTGAGTCGAGGGGCACTGAAGCTTTCTTT	CAISESRGTEAFF
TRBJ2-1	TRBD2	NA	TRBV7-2	TGTGCCAGCAGCATCGCCCCGGGAGCGGGAGGGCCGCTTAATGAGCAGTTCTTC	CASSIAPGAGGPLNEQFF
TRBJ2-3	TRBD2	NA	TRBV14	TGTGCCAGCAGCCGCCACACCGGCGGGAGCGCAGATACGCAGTATTTT	CASSRHTGGSADTQYF
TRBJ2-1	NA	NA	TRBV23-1	TGCGCCAGCAGTCAAGCCGGGACTTGTTACAATGAGCAGTTCTTC	CASSQAGTCYNEQFF
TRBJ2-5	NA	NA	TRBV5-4	TGTGCCAGCAACCCGGGGACGTCTAGCTGGGGCCGGGAGACCCAGTACTTC	CASNPGTSSWGRETQYF
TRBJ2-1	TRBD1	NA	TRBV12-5	TGTGCTAGTGGTACCGACAGGGGCGATGAGCAGTTCTTC	CASGTDRGDEQFF
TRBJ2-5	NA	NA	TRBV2	TGTGCCAGCAGTAGGACAGACGAGACCCAGTACTTC	CASSRTDETQYF
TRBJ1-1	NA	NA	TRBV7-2	TGTGCCAGCAGCTTTGGAACAGTTCTCGGGGAAGCTTTCTTT	CASSFGTVLGEAFF
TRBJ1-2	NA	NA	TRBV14	TGTGCCAGCAGCCAAGTGGCCGGGACTAACTATGGCTACACCTTC	CASSQVAGTNYGYTF
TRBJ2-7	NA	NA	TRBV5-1	TGCGCCAGCGGAGGGGGGGACACTGACGAGCAGTACTTC	CASGGGDTDEQYF
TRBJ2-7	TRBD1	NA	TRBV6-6	TGTGCCAGCAGCCTGACAGGGGGCTGGTACGAGCAGTACTTC	CASSLTGGWYEQYF
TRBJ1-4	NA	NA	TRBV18	TGTGCCAGCTCGCCGGGACTGAGTAATGAAAAACTGTTTTTT	CASSPGLSNEKLFF
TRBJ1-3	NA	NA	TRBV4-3	TGCGCCAGCAGCCAAGCTTGGGCAGGGACTTCTGGAAACACCATATATTTT	CASSQAWAGTSGNTIYF
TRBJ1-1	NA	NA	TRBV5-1	TGCGCCAGCAGGCCTGAACACTGGAACACTGAAGCTTTCTTT	CASRPEHWNTEAFF
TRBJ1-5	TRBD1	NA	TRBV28	TGTGCCATCAGACAGGGGCCTGGTCAGCCCCAGCATTTT	CAIRQGPGQPQHF
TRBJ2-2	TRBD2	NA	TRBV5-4	TGTGCCAGCAGCTTCGGGGTAACGGGAGGGACCGGGGAGCTGTTTTTT	CASSFGVTGGTGELFF
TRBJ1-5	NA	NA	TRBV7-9	TGTGCCAGCAGCTTCACGGGCAATCAGCCCCAGCATTTT	CASSFTGNQPQHF
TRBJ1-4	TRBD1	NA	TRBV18	TGTGCCAGCTCTCCCGGACAGGGCAATAGTAATGAAAAACTGTTTTTT	CASSPGQGNSNEKLFF
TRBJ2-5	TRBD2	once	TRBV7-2	TGTGCCAGCAGCCCCGGACTAGCGGGAGGCCGGAGGCCGTACTTC	CASSPGLAGGRRPYF
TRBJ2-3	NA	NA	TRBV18	TGTGCCAGCCACCTCACGACGAGCACAGATACGCAGTATTTT	CASHLTTSTDTQYF
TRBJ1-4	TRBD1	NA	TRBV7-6	TGTGCCAGCAGCCCGGCCCCCCAGGGGGCAAGTGAAAAACTGTTTTTT	CASSPAPQGASEKLFF
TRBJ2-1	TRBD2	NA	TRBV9	TGTGCCAGCAGCGTCCCCGGGACTAGTGGCCATGAGCAGTTCTTC	CASSVPGTSGHEQFF
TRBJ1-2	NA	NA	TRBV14	TGTGCCAGCAGCCAAAATCTGGTAATCTCTGGCTACACCTTC	CASSQNLVISGYTF
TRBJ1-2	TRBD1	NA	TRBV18	TGTGCCAGCTCACCAAGTCGGGACAGAGATGGCTACACCTTC	CASSPSRDRDGYTF
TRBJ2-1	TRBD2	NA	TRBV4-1	TGCGCCAGCAGCCGACAGACTAGCGCGAGCTACAATGAGCAGTTCTTC	CASSRQTSASYNEQFF
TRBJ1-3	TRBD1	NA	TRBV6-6	TGTGCCAGCAGGGAAAACAGGGGGCTAAAGGGAAACACCATATATTTT	CASRENRGLKGNTIYF
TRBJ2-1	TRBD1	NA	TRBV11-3	TGTGCCAGCAGCTTAGAAGGGGGCCGCCCCCCGTTCTTC	CASSLEGGRPPFF
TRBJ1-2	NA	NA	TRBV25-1	TGTGCCAGCACAAGGGTAGGAGACTATGGCTACACCTTC	CASTRVGDYGYTF
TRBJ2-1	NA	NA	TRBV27	TGTGCCAGCAGTTTTGTCGGGTTTGGCAGAAACTACAATGAGCAGTTCTTC	CASSFVGFGRNYNEQFF